The rows below give T cell receptor beta chains drawn from one sample of a study of blood T cells in healthy people across ages. TCRdb re-called the 5' RACE reads through MiXCR, storing one row per CDR3 protein. The sample contains around 1,800,000 distinct CDR3 sequences, about two fifths of which appear only once. Sequencing was done on a sample of blood. Receptors originate from a human donor in good health. Each CDR3 is given with its conserved first and last residue. Each record gives: D gene, J gene, V gene, CDR3 protein. The D gene is left open where the match is weak.

>TRBD1|.|TRBV14
CASSPTGGLYEQYF
>TRBD1|TRBJ1-2|TRBV7-9
CATLGLIETGFGYTF
>TRBD1|TRBJ1-2|TRBV29-1
CSVNTGTDNYGYTF
>.|TRBJ1-1|TRBV20-1
CSAPIPGVDTEAFF
>.|TRBJ1-5|TRBV6-8
CASSYALTGCGNQPQHF
>.|.|TRBV20-1
CSARASGRYEQYF
>TRBD1|TRBJ1-6|TRBV20-1
CSASPRDRNSPLHF
>TRBD1|TRBJ1-1|TRBV9
CASSVATGGTAQNTEAFF
>TRBD2|TRBJ2-4|TRBV2
CASSAGTSGGNIQYF
>.|TRBJ2-3|TRBV9
CASSVAEMRGSLTDTQYF
>TRBD1|TRBJ2-5|TRBV7-3
CASSSGGRETQYF
>.|TRBJ1-5|TRBV7-2
CASSPIGVVNQPQHF
>.|TRBJ2-1|TRBV7-3
CASWRVGRRSGNEQFF
>.|TRBJ1-5|TRBV6-6
CASSYGPPQHF
>.|TRBJ1-4|TRBV12-3/TRBV12-4
CASNQPGPNEKLFF
>.|TRBJ2-7|TRBV27
CASGRQAGNEQYF
>.|TRBJ1-1|TRBV29-1
CSATSPEAFF
>.|.|TRBV7-3
CASSRSRDPSYEQYF
>.|TRBJ1-4|TRBV20-1
CSASGVEGGRRLFF
>.|TRBJ2-5|TRBV29-1
CSVYGQGQETQYF
>.|TRBJ2-2|TRBV7-9
CASTLTRTGELFF
>.|TRBJ1-4|TRBV7-9
CASSLTGQYEEKLFF
>.|TRBJ2-4|TRBV7-6
CASSPGGGDIRYF
>.|TRBJ2-5|TRBV5-1
CASSPGWGGRDQETQYF
>.|TRBJ2-6|TRBV20-1
CSARRGAGANVLTF
>.|TRBJ2-1|TRBV5-1
CASSFRFASRSYNEQFF
>.|TRBJ1-1|TRBV4-3
CASSQDNANTEAFF
>TRBD2|TRBJ2-4|TRBV7-2
CASSFSSGGAAKNIQYF
>.|TRBJ2-3|TRBV12-3/TRBV12-4
CASSSSTATQYF
>TRBD1|TRBJ2-1|TRBV7-9
CASSPTGVSYNEQFF
>TRBD1|TRBJ2-7|TRBV28
CASSIPGTGVYEQYF
>.|TRBJ1-2|TRBV29-1
CSASLQDFYGYTF
>.|TRBJ2-3|TRBV9
CASSVDPSKADTQYF
>TRBD1|TRBJ2-1|TRBV12-3/TRBV12-4
CASHLSGWIRSLAGGNSYNEQFF
>.|TRBJ1-2|TRBV6-5
CASSYSEGFNYGYTF
>.|.|TRBV12-5
CASGLGQGIRLDEQYF